These 5 T cell receptor beta chains share one sample of origin, sequenced in a study of OX40 agonist ivuxolimab in advanced cancers. Libraries were prepared by immunoSEQ multiplex PCR; TCRdb keeps only in-frame clonotypes and omits some of them. The sample lists over 5,500 clones, around 70% seen once, with 35% to 40% in the top ten. The specimen comprised CD4+ or CD8+ T cells sorted from blood, sampled in a trial of the OX40 agonist ivuxolimab. These TCRs come from an adult with an advanced solid tumor such as melanoma, head and neck, liver or kidney cancer.

This rearrangement joins TRBV4-2 to TRBJ2-5; TRBD1 matches 9 bases. The CDR3 consists of 18 residues. With V trimmed by 0 bases and J by 0 bases, 8 bases remained unmatched. Per the germline V gene, CDR1 is LGHNA and CDR2 is YNFKEQ. CDR3 in DNA: TGTGCCAGCAGCCAAGATTTCTGGGACAGGGTGGACCAAGAGACCCAGTACTTC. This encodes CASSQDFWDRVDQETQYF.

About this clone: The sample holds other DNA sequences that translate to the same CDR3. The chain combines TRBV29-1 with TRBJ2-7; either TRBD1 or TRBD2 may supply D (5 bases each). Germline V gene sequence: CDR1 SQVTM, CDR2 ANQGSEA. This CDR3 has 13 amino acids. The ends were cut back, 1 base at V and 2 bases at J, with 9 bases in the middle. As DNA, the CDR3 is TGCAGCGTTGAAGGAGGGGCGGCCTACGAGCAGTACTTC. Amino acids: CSVEGGAAYEQYF.

Remarks on this clone: The germline gene is not matched at one end of the junction; a read error may be the cause. This chain links TRBV5-4 with TRBJ2-7; TRBD2 might be the D (5 bases). CDR3 length: 14 amino acids. Looked up from germline, CDR1 is SGHNT and CDR2 is YYREEE (reference sequence). CDR3 bases: TGTGCCAGCAGCGAAGTCGGGGTCTTGAACGAGCGGTACTTC. Translated, it gives CASSEVGVLNERYF.

By its share, this clone is medium-sized. The chain combines TRBV7-6 with TRBJ2-1; D uncertain. The V end lost 5 bases, the J end lost 8 bases, and 13 bases lay between the germline ends. This CDR3 has 13 residues. CDR1 and CDR2 (germline): SGHVS, FNYEAQ. The CDR3 sequence is CASSPGPNYEQFF. CDR3 coding DNA: TGTGCCAGCAGCCCCGGCCCCAATTATGAGCAGTTCTTC.

On this clone itself: At one end, the junction sequence differs from germline, possibly due to a read error. V gene TRBV4-1 combines with J gene TRBJ2-2; D unclear. Per the germline V gene, CDR1 is MGHRA and CDR2 is YSYEKL. This CDR3 spans 13 amino acids. The CDR3 DNA reads as TGTGCCAGCAGCCAACTAAACACCGGGGAGCTGTTTTTT. Protein product: CASSQLNTGELFF.